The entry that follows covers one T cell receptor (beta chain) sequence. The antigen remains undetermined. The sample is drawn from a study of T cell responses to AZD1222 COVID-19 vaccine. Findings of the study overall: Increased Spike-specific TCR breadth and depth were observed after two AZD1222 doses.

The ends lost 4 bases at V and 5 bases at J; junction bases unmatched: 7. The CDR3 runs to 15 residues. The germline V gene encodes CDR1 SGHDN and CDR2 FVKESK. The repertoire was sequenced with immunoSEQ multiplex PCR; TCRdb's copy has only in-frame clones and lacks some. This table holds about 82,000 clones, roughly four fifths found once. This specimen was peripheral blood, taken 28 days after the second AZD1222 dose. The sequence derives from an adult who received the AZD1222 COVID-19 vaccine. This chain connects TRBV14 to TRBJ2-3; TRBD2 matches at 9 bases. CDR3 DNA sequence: TGTGCCAGCAGCCCGATAGCGGGAGTTGAAGATACGCAGTATTTT. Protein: CASSPIAGVEDTQYF.